This T cell receptor (beta chain) was recovered during a study of cytomegalovirus exposure and HLA in healthy donors. Overall study findings and caveats: The study recorded about 160 TCR beta chains that were cytomegalovirus-associated. Among immune exposure information, only CMV serostatus was available.

The CDR3 has 13 amino acids. The V and J ends lost 6 bases and 6 bases, in that order; junction bases with no gene match: 5. Germline loops: CDR1 MNHNY, CDR2 SVGAGI (reference sequence). The PCR had 60 Vbeta and 13 Jbeta primers. Profiled with immunoSEQ multiplex PCR; TCRdb holds only in-frame clones, not every one. This sample carries around 180,000 clones, 84% of them seen once, and the ten largest clones take around 4.8%. As concerns this clone: Its antigen is as yet unknown.

The rearrangement links TRBV6-6 to TRBJ1-1, with 9 bases lining up with TRBD1. The sequence was obtained from a girl aged 10 to 17 in good health and CMV-seropositive. Input material: PBMCs. The DNA of the CDR3 is TGTGCCAGCAGCAGGACAGGGGAGGCTGAAGCTTTCTTT. It specifies CASSRTGEAEAFF.